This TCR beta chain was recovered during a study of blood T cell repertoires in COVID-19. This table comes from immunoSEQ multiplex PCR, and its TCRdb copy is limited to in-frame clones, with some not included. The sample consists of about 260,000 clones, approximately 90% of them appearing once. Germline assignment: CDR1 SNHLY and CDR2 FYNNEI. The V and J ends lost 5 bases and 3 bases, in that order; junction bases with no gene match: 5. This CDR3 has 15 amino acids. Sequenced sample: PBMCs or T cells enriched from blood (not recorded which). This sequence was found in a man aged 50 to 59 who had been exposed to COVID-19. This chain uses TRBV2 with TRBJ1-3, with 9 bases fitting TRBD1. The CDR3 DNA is TGTGCCAGCAGTTTCACAGGGGGCTTTGGAAACACCATATATTTT. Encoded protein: CASSFTGGFGNTIYF. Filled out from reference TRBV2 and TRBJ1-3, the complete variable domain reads EPEVTQTPSHQVTQMGQEVILRCVPISNHLYFYWYRQILGQKVEFLVSFYNNEISEKSEIFDDQFSVERPDGSNFTLKIRSTKLEDSAMYFCASSFTGGFGNTIYFGEGSWLTVV.